Listed below are T cell receptor beta chains from one sample, sequenced in a study of blood T cell repertoires in COVID-19. Some clones are missing from TCRdb's copy, which holds only in-frame ones; the method was immunoSEQ multiplex PCR. The repertoire holds 150,000 to 200,000 clones, with around 80% as singletons. Material: peripheral blood. The receptor source for this set is a man between 65 and 79 years old with active or convalescent COVID-19. Both conserved end residues are part of each CDR3. D genes are given only for firm matches. A row's size may be missing; if present it is once, few, many or a size class.

cdr3_aa | cdr3_nt | clone_size | j_call | v_call | d_call
CASTLAGPYEQYF | TGTGCCAGCACCCTAGCGGGCCCCTACGAGCAGTACTTC | NA | TRBJ2-7 | TRBV6-5 | TRBD2
CASSVGSGFSTDTQYF | TGTGCCAGCAGCGTAGGCAGCGGTTTTAGCACAGATACGCAGTATTTT | NA | TRBJ2-3 | TRBV9 | NA
CATSIDRDRNTEAFF | TGTGCCACCAGCATAGACAGGGATCGGAACACTGAAGCTTTCTTT | few | TRBJ1-1 | TRBV15 | TRBD1
CASSFEDTARSYTF | TGTGCCAGCAGCTTCGAGGACACCGCCCGGAGCTACACCTTC | NA | TRBJ1-2 | TRBV7-9 | NA
CAIRDPLAGGPTDTQYF | TGTGCCATCAGAGATCCGTTAGCGGGGGGGCCGACAGATACGCAGTATTTT | NA | TRBJ2-3 | TRBV10-3 | TRBD2
CASSGGLVETHEQFF | TGTGCCAGCAGCGGGGGACTAGTCGAAACCCATGAGCAGTTCTTC | once | TRBJ2-1 | TRBV5-4 | TRBD2
CASSPIQGLLNYGYTF | TGTGCCAGCAGCCCTATACAGGGTTTGTTAAACTATGGCTACACCTTC | NA | TRBJ1-2 | TRBV27 | NA
CASSLAKGLAGGRGYNEQFF | TGCGCCAGCAGCTTGGCCAAAGGCCTAGCGGGGGGAAGGGGCTACAATGAGCAGTTCTTC | NA | TRBJ2-1 | TRBV5-1 | TRBD2
CASSLSGGQPQHF | TGTGCCAGCAGCCTATCGGGGGGCCAGCCCCAGCATTTT | NA | TRBJ1-5 | TRBV12-3/TRBV12-4 | NA
CSVEARTGSNEQFF | TGCAGCGTTGAAGCCCGCACAGGGAGCAATGAGCAGTTCTTC | few | TRBJ2-1 | TRBV29-1 | NA
CASSLKRGVGNYEQFF | TGTGCCAGCAGCCTAAAACGGGGTGTAGGGAACTATGAGCAGTTCTTC | NA | TRBJ2-1 | TRBV14 | NA
CATHPGGSGNTIYF | TGTGCCACCCATCCCGGGGGATCTGGAAACACCATATATTTT | NA | TRBJ1-3 | TRBV6-5 | NA
CASSFQGRGGKLFF | TGTGCCAGCAGTTTCCAGGGTAGGGGGGGAAAACTGTTTTTT | NA | TRBJ1-4 | TRBV27 | NA
CASSVRGGESSYNEQFF | TGCGCCAGCAGCGTTCGAGGGGGCGAGAGCTCCTACAATGAGCAGTTCTTC | NA | TRBJ2-1 | TRBV5-1 | TRBD1
CASSQVGTSTDTQYF | TGCGCCAGCAGCCAAGTCGGTACTAGCACAGATACGCAGTATTTT | NA | TRBJ2-3 | TRBV4-3 | NA
CASSQDSLQALGYGYTF | TGTGCCAGCAGCCAAGATTCTCTGCAGGCTCTCGGCTATGGCTACACCTTC | many | TRBJ1-2 | TRBV4-2 | NA
CASSVRFSSSPLHF | TGTGCCAGCAGCGTCAGATTTAGCAGTTCACCCCTCCACTTT | NA | TRBJ1-6 | TRBV5-6 | NA
CASSPAGGPSNEQFF | TGTGCCAGCAGCCCAGCGGGAGGGCCCTCCAATGAGCAGTTCTTC | NA | TRBJ2-1 | TRBV27 | TRBD2
CASSLYNRGRDTQYF | TGTGCCAGCAGTTTATATAACAGGGGGCGGGATACGCAGTATTTT | once | TRBJ2-3 | TRBV28 | TRBD1
CASSQDFTSYEQYF | TGTGCCAGCAGCCAGGACTTCACTTCCTACGAGCAGTACTTC | many | TRBJ2-7 | TRBV11-3 | NA
CATSRGGLGKSEQYF | TGTGCCACCAGCAGGGGAGGTTTGGGCAAAAGCGAGCAGTACTTC | NA | TRBJ2-7 | TRBV15 | NA
CASGGVAHRTEAFF | TGTGCCAGCGGCGGGGTAGCCCATAGGACTGAAGCTTTCTTT | NA | TRBJ1-1 | TRBV5-8 | NA
CASSPGGQGSDTQYF | TGTGCCAGCAGCCCCGGGGGACAGGGGTCAGATACGCAGTATTTT | NA | TRBJ2-3 | TRBV5-4 | TRBD1
CATRDSTRPGELFF | TGTGCCACGCGGGACTCTACGAGACCCGGGGAGCTGTTTTTT | few | TRBJ2-2 | TRBV6-5 | NA
CASSLDGVGGNTIYF | TGTGCCAGCAGCTTAGACGGGGTGGGTGGAAACACCATATATTTT | NA | TRBJ1-3 | TRBV7-8 | NA
CASRTPGRLSYGYTF | TGTGCCAGCAGAACCCCAGGGAGGTTGTCATATGGCTACACCTTC | NA | TRBJ1-2 | TRBV6-5 | NA
CASSLVGQGGSDEQFF | TGCGCCAGCAGCTTGGTCGGGCAGGGGGGTTCGGATGAGCAGTTCTTC | once | TRBJ2-1 | TRBV5-1 | NA
CAISSTGENTEAFF | TGTGCCATCAGCTCGACAGGGGAGAACACTGAAGCTTTCTTT | NA | TRBJ1-1 | TRBV10-3 | TRBD1
CASSPSSGNSPLHF | TGTGCCAGCTCCCCGTCGTCGGGGAATTCACCCCTCCACTTT | NA | TRBJ1-6 | TRBV18 | NA
CASSREDQPQHF | TGTGCCAGCAGCAGGGAAGACCAGCCCCAGCATTTT | NA | TRBJ1-5 | TRBV2 | NA
CATSLGGQGGNEQFF | TGTGCCACCAGTCTCGGCGGACAGGGAGGCAATGAGCAGTTCTTC | NA | TRBJ2-1 | TRBV24-1 | TRBD1
CASSYGQGDEKLFF | TGCGCCAGCAGCTACGGACAGGGGGATGAAAAACTGTTTTTT | NA | TRBJ1-4 | TRBV5-1 | TRBD1
CASSWAGSTDTQYF | TGCGCCAGCAGCTGGGCCGGTAGCACAGATACGCAGTATTTT | NA | TRBJ2-3 | TRBV5-1 | NA
CASSLDWTGSNTQYF | TGTGCCAGCAGCTTAGATTGGACAGGGTCCAATACGCAGTATTTT | NA | TRBJ2-3 | TRBV11-2 | TRBD1
CASSPWTSGISNEQFF | TGCGCCAGCAGCCCGTGGACTAGCGGGATAAGTAATGAGCAGTTCTTC | NA | TRBJ2-1 | TRBV5-1 | TRBD2
CASSQDWASGNTIYF | TGCGCCAGCAGCCAAGATTGGGCATCTGGAAACACCATATATTTT | NA | TRBJ1-3 | TRBV4-1 | NA
CASSWGVGEQFF | TGTGCCAGCAGCTGGGGGGTGGGGGAGCAGTTCTTC | NA | TRBJ2-1 | TRBV12-3/TRBV12-4 | NA
CASSGTRDRALANYGYTF | TGTGCCAGCAGTGGAACCCGGGACAGGGCATTAGCTAACTATGGCTACACCTTC | NA | TRBJ1-2 | TRBV27 | TRBD1
CASSSTGHSIYGYTF | TGTGCCAGCAGTTCGACAGGCCATTCAATCTATGGCTACACCTTC | NA | TRBJ1-2 | TRBV27 | NA
CASRRGLFGYTF | TGTGCCAGCAGGCGTGGACTATTTGGCTACACCTTC | NA | TRBJ1-2 | TRBV6-5 | NA
CASGPSGVSETQYF | TGTGCCAGTGGACCTAGCGGGGTATCGGAGACCCAGTACTTC | NA | TRBJ2-5 | TRBV7-2 | TRBD2
CASSRSDREQFF | TGTGCCAGCAGTCGATCCGACAGGGAGCAGTTCTTC | NA | TRBJ2-1 | TRBV12-3/TRBV12-4 | NA
CASSQANYRGEGYTF | TGTGCCAGCAGCCAAGCAAATTACAGGGGGGAAGGCTACACCTTC | NA | TRBJ1-2 | TRBV4-2 | TRBD1
CAISPRGNEQYF | TGTGCCATCAGCCCCAGGGGAAACGAGCAGTACTTC | few | TRBJ2-7 | TRBV10-3 | NA